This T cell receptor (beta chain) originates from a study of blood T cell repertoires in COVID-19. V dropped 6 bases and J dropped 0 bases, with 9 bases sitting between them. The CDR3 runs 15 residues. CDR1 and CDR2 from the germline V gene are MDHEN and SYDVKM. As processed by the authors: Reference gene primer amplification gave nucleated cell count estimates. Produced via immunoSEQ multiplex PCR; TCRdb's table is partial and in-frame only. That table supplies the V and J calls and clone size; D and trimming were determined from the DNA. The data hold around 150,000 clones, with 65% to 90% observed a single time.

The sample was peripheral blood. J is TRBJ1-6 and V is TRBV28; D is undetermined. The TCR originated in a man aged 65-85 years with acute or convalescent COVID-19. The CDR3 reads CASRRESSYNSPLHF. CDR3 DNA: TGTGCCAGCAGGCGAGAGAGCTCCTATAATTCACCCCTCCACTTT.